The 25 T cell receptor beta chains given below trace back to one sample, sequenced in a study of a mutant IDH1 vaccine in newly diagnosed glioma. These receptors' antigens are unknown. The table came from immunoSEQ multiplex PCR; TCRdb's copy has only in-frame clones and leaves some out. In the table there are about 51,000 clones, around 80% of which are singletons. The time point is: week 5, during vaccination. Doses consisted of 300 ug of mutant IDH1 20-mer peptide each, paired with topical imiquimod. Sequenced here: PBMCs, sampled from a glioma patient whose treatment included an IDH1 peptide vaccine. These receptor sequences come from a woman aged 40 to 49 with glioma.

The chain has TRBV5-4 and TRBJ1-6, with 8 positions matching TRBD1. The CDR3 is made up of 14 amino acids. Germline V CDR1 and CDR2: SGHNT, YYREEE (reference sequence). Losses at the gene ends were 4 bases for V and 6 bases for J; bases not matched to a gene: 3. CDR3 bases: TGTGCCAGCAGCACGGACAGGGCTAATTCACCCCTCCACTTT. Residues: CASSTDRANSPLHF. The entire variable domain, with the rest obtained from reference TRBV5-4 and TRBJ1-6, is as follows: ETGVTQSPTHLIKTRGQQVTLRCSSQSGHNTVSWYQQALGQGPQFIFQYYREEENGRGNFPPRFSGLQFPNYSSELNVNALELDDSALYLCASSTDRANSPLHFGNGTRLTVT.

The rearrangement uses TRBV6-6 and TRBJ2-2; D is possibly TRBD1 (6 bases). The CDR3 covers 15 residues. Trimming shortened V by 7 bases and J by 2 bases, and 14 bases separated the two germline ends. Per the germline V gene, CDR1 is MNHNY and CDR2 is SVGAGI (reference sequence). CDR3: CASIGQPSNTGELFF. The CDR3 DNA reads TGTGCCAGCATAGGACAGCCTTCCAACACCGGGGAGCTGTTTTTT.

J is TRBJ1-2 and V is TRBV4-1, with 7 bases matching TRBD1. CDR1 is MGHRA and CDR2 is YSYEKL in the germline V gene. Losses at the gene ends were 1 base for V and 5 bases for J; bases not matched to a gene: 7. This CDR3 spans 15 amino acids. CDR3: CASSQALTGWYGYTF. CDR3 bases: TGCGCCAGCAGCCAAGCCTTGACAGGGTGGTATGGCTACACCTTC.

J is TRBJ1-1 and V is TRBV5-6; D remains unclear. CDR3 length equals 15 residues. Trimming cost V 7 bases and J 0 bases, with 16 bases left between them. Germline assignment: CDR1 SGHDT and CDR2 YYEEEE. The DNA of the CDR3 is TGTGCCAGCTGTTTTGGTGGGAGGATGAACACTGAAGCTTTCTTT. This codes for CASCFGGRMNTEAFF. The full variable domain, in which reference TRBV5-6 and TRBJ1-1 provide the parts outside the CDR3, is DAGVTQSPTHLIKTRGQQVTLRCSPKSGHDTVSWYQQALGQGPQFIFQYYEEEERQRGNFPDRFSGHQFPNYSSELNVNALLLGDSALYLCASCFGGRMNTEAFFGQGTRLTVV.

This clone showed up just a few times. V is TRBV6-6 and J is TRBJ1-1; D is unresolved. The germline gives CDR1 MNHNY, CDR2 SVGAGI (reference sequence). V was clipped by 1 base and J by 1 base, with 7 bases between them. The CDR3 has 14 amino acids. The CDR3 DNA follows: TGTGCCAGCAGTTACTACAGCTCGAACACTGAAGCTTTCTTT. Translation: CASSYYSSNTEAFF.

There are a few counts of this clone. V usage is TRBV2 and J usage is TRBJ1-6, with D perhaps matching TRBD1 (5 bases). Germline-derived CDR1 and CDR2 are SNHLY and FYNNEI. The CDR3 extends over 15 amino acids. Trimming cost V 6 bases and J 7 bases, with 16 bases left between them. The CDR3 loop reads CASRFYRDANSPLHF. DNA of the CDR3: TGTGCCAGCAGATTTTACCGGGACGCCAATTCACCCCTCCACTTT.

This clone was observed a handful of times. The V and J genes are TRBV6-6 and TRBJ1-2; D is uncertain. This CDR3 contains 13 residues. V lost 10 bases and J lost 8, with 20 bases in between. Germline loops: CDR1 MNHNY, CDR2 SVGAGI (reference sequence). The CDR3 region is CAKSVGGNGGYTF. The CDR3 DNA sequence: TGTGCCAAATCAGTAGGCGGTAATGGGGGCTACACCTTC.

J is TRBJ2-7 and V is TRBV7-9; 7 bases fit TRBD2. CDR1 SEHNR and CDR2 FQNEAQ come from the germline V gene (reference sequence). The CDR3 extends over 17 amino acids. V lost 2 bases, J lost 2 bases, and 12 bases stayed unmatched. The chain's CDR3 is CASSLWRGTPVPYEQYF. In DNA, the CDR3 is TGTGCCAGCAGCTTATGGCGGGGGACCCCCGTTCCCTACGAGCAGTACTTC.

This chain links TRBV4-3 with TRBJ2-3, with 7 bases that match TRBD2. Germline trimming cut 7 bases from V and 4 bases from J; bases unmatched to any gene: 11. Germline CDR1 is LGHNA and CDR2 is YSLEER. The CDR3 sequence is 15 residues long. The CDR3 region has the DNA TGCGCCAGCACCCCCTCAGCGGGGAGGTCAGATACGCAGTATTTT. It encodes CASTPSAGRSDTQYF.

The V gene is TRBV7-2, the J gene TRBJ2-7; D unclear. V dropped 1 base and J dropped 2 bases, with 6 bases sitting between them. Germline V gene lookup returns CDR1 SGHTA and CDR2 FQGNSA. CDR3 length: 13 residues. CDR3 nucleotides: TGTGCCAGCAGCTTAGAACTCACCTACGAGCAGTACTTC. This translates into CASSLELTYEQYF.

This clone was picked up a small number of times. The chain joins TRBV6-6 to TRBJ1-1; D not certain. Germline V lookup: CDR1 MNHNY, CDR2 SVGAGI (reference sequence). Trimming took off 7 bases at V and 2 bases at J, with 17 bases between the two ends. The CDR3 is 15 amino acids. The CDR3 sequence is CASTSAGLSNTEAFF. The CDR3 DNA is TGTGCCAGCACCTCGGCGGGCCTCTCCAACACTGAAGCTTTCTTT.

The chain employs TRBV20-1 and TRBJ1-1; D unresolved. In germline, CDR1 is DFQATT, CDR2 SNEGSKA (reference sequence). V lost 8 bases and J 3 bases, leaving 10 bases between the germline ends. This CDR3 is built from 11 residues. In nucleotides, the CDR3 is TGCAGTTGGCGTGAACACACTGAAGCTTTCTTT. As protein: CSWREHTEAFF.

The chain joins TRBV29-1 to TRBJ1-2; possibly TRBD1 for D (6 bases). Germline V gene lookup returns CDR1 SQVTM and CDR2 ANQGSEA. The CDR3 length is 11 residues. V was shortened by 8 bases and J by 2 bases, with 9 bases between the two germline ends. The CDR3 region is CSIQGNYGYTF. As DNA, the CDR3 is TGCAGCATACAGGGAAACTATGGCTACACCTTC.

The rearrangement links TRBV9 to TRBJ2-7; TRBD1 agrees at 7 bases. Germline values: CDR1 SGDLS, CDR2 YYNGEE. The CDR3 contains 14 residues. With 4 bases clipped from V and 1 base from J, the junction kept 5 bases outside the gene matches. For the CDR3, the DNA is TGTGCCAGCAGCCTAGGGGGCTTATCCTACGAGCAGTACTTC. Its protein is CASSLGGLSYEQYF.

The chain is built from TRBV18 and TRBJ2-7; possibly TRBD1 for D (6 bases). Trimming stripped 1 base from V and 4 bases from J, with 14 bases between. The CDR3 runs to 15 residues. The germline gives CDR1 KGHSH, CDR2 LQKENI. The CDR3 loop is CASSPRGTTRYEQYF. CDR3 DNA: TGTGCCAGCTCACCACGGGGGACAACCAGATACGAGCAGTACTTC.

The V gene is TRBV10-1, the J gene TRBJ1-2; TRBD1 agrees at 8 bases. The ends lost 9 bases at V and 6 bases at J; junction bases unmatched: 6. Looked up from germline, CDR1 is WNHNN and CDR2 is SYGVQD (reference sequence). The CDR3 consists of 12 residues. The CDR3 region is CAREDRVDGYTF. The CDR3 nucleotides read TGCGCCAGAGAGGACAGGGTCGATGGCTACACCTTC.

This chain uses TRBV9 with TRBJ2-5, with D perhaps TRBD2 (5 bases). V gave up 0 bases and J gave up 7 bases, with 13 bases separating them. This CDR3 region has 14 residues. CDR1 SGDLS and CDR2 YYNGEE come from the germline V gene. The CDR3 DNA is TGTGCCAGCAGCGTAGAGAGAGGGTTGGGGACCCAGTACTTC. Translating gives CASSVERGLGTQYF.

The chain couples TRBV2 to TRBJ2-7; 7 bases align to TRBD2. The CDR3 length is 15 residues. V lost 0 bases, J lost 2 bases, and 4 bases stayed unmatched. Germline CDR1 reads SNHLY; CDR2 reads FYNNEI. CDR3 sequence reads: CASSEALGGPYEQYF. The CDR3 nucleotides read TGTGCCAGCAGTGAAGCGCTGGGAGGGCCCTACGAGCAGTACTTC. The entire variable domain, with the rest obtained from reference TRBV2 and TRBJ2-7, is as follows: EPEVTQTPSHQVTQMGQEVILRCVPISNHLYFYWYRQILGQKVEFLVSFYNNEISEKSEIFDDQFSVERPDGSNFTLKIRSTKLEDSAMYFCASSEALGGPYEQYFGPGTRLTVT.

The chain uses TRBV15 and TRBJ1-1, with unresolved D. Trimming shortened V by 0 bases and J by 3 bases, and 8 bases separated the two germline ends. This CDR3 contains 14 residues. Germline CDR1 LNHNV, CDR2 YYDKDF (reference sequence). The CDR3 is CATSRDRTYTEAFF. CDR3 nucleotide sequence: TGTGCCACCAGCAGAGATCGGACCTACACTGAAGCTTTCTTT. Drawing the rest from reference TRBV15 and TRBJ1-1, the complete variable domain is DAMVIQNPRYQVTQFGKPVTLSCSQTLNHNVMYWYQQKSSQAPKLLFHYYDKDFNNEADTPDNFQSRRPNTSFCFLDIRSPGLGDTAMYLCATSRDRTYTEAFFGQGTRLTVV.

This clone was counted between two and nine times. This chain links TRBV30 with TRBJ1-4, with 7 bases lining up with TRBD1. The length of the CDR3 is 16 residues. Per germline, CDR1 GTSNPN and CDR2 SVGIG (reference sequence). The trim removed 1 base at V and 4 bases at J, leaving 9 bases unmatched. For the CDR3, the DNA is TGTGCCTGGAGTGGCTTAGGGGGCTCTGGTAATGAAAAACTGTTTTTT. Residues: CAWSGLGGSGNEKLFF.

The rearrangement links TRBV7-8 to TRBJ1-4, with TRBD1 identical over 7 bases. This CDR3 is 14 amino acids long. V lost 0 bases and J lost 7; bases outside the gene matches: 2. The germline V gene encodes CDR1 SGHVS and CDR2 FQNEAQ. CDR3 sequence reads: CASSLATGSEKLFF. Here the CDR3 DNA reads TGTGCCAGCAGCTTAGCGACAGGGAGTGAAAAACTGTTTTTT.

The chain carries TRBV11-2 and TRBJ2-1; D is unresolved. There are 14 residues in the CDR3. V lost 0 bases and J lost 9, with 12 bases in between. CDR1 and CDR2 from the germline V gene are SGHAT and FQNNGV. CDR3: CASSLDGIGSEQFF. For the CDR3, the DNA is TGTGCCAGCAGCTTAGATGGCATCGGCAGTGAGCAGTTCTTC.

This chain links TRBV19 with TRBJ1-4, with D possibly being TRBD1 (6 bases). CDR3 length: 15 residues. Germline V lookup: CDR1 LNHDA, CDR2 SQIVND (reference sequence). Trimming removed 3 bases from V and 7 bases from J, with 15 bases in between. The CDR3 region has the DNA TGTGCCAGTAGTATCTCCGGGACATCCACTGAAAAACTGTTTTTT. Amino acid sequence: CASSISGTSTEKLFF.

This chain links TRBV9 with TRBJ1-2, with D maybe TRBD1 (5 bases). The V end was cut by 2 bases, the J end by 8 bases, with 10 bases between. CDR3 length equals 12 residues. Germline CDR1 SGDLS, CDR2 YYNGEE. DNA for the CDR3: TGTGCCAGCAGCGTTCGGGACGGAGGCTACACCTTC. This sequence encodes CASSVRDGGYTF.

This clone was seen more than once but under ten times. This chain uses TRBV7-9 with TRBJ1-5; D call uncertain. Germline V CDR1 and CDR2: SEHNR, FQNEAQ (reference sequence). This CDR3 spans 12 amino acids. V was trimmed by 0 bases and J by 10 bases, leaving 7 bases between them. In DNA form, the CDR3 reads TGTGCCAGCAGCTTAGCGGGTTTACCCCAGCATTTT. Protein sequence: CASSLAGLPQHF.